This TCR beta chain appears in the sequencing data of a study of high-grade serous ovarian cancer treatment subgroups. Findings and limits, study-wide: Spatial context was lost because tumors were sequenced in bulk. Same-patient tumor repertoires overlapped at about 0.11 to 0.8; different patients barely overlapped.

Tumor tissue was taken before any definitive surgery or chemotherapy was given. The data were produced by immunoSEQ multiplex PCR, yet TCRdb's version contains in-frame clones alone and is incomplete. The sample lists several thousand clones; about 60% were seen once. The germline gives CDR1 SGHNT, CDR2 YENEEA. Trimming shortened V by 3 bases and J by 7 bases, and 10 bases separated the two germline ends. The CDR3 has 13 amino acids. Points on this clone: Its antigen remains unidentified.

The receptor was isolated from a human donor with high-grade serous ovarian cancer. The specimen was tumor tissue. The rearrangement links TRBV11-3 to TRBJ1-5; D may be TRBD1 (5 bases). The CDR3 here is CASSFQGGQPQHF. In DNA, the CDR3 is TGTGCCAGCAGCTTCCAGGGCGGGCAGCCCCAGCATTTT.